This T cell receptor beta chain was documented in a study of T-cell memory formation after mild COVID-19. Study overall: TCR clusters were mostly donor specific.

This clonotype was seen a few times. One entry per CDR3 protein, called by TCRdb with MiXCR from the 5' RACE reads. The profile shows 550,000 to 700,000 distinct CDR3 sequences, 18% of them singletons. The CDR3 contains 12 residues. The V end lost 3 bases, the J end lost 10 bases, and 10 bases lay between the germline ends. The clonotype comes from an adult woman who had mild COVID-19 (a few samples of this study predate the infection). Cell type and time point are not known. Input material: PBMCs or a T cell subset sorted from them (not recorded which). J is TRBJ2-1 and V is TRBV12-3 or TRBV12-4, with a possible D match to TRBD1 (5 bases). In DNA, the CDR3 is TGTGCCAGCAGTTTTGCAGGGTACGAGCAGTTCTTC. Translated, it gives CASSFAGYEQFF.